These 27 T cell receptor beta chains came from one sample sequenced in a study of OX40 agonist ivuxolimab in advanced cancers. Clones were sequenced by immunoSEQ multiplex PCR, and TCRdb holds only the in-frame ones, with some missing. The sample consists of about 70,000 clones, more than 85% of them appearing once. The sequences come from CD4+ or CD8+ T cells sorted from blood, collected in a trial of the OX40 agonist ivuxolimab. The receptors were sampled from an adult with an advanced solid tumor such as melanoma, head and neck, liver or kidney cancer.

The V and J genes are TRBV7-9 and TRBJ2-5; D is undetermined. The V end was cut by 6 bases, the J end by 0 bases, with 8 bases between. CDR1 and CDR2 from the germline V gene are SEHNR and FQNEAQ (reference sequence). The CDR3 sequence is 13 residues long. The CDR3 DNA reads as TGTGCCAGCAGTAACTGGGACCAAGAGACCCAGTACTTC. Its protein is CASSNWDQETQYF.

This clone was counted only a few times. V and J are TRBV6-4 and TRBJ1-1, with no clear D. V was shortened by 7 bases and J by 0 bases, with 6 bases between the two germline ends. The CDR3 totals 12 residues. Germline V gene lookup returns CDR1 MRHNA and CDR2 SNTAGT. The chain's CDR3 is CASKGMNTEAFF. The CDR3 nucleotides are TGTGCCAGCAAAGGGATGAACACTGAAGCTTTCTTT.

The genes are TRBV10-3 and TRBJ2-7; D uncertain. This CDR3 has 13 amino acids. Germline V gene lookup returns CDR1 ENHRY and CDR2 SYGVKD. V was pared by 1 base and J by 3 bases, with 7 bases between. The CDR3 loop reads CAISEFVDYEQYF. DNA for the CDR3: TGTGCCATCAGTGAGTTCGTTGACTACGAGCAGTACTTC.

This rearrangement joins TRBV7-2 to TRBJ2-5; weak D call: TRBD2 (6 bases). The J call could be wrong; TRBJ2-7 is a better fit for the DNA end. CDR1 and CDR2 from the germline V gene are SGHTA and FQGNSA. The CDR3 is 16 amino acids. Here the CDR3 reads CASSLGLAGPPYEQYF. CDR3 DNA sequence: TGTGCCAGCAGCTTAGGATTGGCGGGACCTCCCTACGAGCAGTACTTC.

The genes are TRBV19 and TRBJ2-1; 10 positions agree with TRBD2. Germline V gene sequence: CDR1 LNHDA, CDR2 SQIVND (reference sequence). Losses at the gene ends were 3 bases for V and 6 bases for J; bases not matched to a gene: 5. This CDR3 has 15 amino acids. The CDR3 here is CASSISSGGFNEQFF. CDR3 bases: TGTGCCAGTAGTATTTCTAGCGGGGGTTTCAATGAGCAGTTCTTC.

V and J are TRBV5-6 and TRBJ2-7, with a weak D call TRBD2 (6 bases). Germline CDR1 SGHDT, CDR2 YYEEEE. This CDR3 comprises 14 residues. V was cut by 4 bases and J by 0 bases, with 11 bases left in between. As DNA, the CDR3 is TGTGCCAGCAGCCCGGAGGGGCGCTCCTACGAGCAGTACTTC. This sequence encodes CASSPEGRSYEQYF.

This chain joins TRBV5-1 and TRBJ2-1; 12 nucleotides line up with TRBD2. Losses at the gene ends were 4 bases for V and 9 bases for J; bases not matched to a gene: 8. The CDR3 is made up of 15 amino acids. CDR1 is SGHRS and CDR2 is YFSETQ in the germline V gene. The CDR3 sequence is CASSLWTSGVSEQFF. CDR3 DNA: TGCGCCAGCAGCCTCTGGACTAGCGGGGTCTCTGAGCAGTTCTTC. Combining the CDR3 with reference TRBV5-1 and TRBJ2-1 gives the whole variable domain KAGVTQTPRYLIKTRGQQVTLSCSPISGHRSVSWYQQTPGQGLQFLFEYFSETQRNKGNFPGRFSGRQFSNSRSEMNVSTLELGDSALYLCASSLWTSGVSEQFFGPGTRLTVL.

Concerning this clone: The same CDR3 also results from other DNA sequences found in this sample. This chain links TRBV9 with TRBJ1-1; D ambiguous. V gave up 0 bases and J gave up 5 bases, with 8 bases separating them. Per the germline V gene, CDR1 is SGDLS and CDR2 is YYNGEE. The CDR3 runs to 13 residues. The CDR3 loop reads CASSVGGWTEAFF. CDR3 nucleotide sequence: TGTGCCAGCAGCGTAGGAGGGTGGACTGAAGCTTTCTTT.

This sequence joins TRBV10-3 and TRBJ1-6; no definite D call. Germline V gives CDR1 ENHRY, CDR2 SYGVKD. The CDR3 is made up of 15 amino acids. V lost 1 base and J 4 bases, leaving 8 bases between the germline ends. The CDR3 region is CAISEWEGYNSPLHF. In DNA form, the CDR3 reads TGTGCCATCAGTGAGTGGGAGGGATATAATTCACCCCTCCACTTT.

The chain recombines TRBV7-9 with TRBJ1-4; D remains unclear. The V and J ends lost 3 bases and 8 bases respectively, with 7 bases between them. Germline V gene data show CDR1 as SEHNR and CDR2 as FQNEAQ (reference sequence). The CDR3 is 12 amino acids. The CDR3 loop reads CASSFTEEKLFF. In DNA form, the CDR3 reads TGTGCCAGCAGCTTTACCGAGGAAAAACTGTTTTTT.

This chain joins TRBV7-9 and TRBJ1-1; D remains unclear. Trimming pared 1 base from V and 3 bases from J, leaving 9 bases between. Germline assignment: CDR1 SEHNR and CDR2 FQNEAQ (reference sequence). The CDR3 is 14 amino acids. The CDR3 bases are TGTGCCAGCAGCTTAGTGTCAGGTTACACTGAAGCTTTCTTT. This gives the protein CASSLVSGYTEAFF.

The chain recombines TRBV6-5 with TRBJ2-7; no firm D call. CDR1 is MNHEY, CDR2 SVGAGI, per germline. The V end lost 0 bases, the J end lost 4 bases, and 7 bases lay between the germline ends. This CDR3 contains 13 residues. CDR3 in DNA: TGTGCCAGCAGTTACTCGATGGGGTACGAGCAGTACTTC. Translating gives CASSYSMGYEQYF.

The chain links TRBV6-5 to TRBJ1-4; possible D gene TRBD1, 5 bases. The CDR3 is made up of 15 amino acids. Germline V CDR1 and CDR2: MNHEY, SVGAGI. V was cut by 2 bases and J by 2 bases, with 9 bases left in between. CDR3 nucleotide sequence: TGTGCCAGCAGTTACCTGGGGGGTACTAATGAAAAACTGTTTTTT. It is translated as CASSYLGGTNEKLFF.

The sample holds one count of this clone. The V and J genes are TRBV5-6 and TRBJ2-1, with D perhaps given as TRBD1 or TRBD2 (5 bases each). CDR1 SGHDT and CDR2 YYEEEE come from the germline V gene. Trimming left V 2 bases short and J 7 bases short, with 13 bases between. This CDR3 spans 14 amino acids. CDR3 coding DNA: TGTGCCAGCAGCTTCGGGACGGCGGTTAATGAGCAGTTCTTC. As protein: CASSFGTAVNEQFF.

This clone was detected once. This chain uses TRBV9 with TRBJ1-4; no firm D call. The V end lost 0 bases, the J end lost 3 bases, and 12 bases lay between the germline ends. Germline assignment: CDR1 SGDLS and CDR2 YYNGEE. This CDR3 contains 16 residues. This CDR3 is CASSVGEESANEKLFF. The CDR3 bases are TGTGCCAGCAGCGTAGGAGAGGAGTCGGCTAATGAAAAACTGTTTTTT.

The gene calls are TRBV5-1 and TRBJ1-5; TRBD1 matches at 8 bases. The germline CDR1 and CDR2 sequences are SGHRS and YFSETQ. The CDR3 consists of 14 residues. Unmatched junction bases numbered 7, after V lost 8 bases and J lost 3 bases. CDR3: CARPDRENNQPQHF. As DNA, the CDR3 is TGCGCCAGACCGGACAGGGAGAACAATCAGCCCCAGCATTTT.

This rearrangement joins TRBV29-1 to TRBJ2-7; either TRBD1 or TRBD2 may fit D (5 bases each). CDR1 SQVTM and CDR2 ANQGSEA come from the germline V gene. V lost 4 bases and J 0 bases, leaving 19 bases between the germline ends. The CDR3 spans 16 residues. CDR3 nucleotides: TGCAGCGTTGTGGGCCCTCGGGGCTCCGACTCCTACGAGCAGTACTTC. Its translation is CSVVGPRGSDSYEQYF.

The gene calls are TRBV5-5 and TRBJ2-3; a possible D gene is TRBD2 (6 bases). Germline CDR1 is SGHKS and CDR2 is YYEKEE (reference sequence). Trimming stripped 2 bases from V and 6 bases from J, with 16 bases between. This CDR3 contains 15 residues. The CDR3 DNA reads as TGTGCCAGCAGCTTCCAGCGGGTGCGGATGGATACGCAGTATTTT. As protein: CASSFQRVRMDTQYF.

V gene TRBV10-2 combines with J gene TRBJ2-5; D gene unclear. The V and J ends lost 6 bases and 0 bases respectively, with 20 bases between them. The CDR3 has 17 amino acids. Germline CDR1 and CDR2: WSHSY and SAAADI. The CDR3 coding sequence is TGCGCCAGCAGCCGAGTCGCCACTCTGGATTACCAAGAGACCCAGTACTTC. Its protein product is CASSRVATLDYQETQYF.

The CDR3 DNA sequence: TGTGCCAGCAGTGAAATCCGGGGGCTGATCTACGAGCAGTACTTC. This sequence encodes CASSEIRGLIYEQYF. The rearrangement links TRBV2 to TRBJ2-7, with D perhaps assigned TRBD1 or TRBD2 (6 bases each). This CDR3 is 15 amino acids long. CDR1 and CDR2 from the germline V gene are SNHLY and FYNNEI. V gave up 2 bases and J gave up 3 bases, with 14 bases separating them.

The CDR3 sequence is CASSPSSGEAYNEQFF. The CDR3 coding sequence is TGTGCCAGCAGCCCAAGTAGCGGGGAGGCCTACAATGAGCAGTTCTTC. The gene calls are TRBV7-9 and TRBJ2-1; 8 bases match TRBD2. The CDR3 loop spans 16 amino acids. Germline CDR1 SEHNR, CDR2 FQNEAQ (reference sequence). The ends lost 5 bases at V and 2 bases at J; junction bases unmatched: 8. The variable domain in full, with the rest retrieved from reference TRBV7-9 and TRBJ2-1, is DTGVSQNPRHKITKRGQNVTFRCDPISEHNRLYWYRQTLGQGPEFLTYFQNEAQLEKSRLLSDRFSAERPKGSFSTLEIQRTEQGDSAMYLCASSPSSGEAYNEQFFGPGTRLTVL.

The CDR3 protein is CASGPHGLAGGWSTGELFF. The CDR3 DNA reads as TGTGCTAGTGGTCCCCACGGACTAGCGGGGGGGTGGAGCACCGGGGAGCTGTTTTTT. This chain uses TRBV12-5 with TRBJ2-2, with 15 bases matching TRBD2. Germline CDR1 and CDR2: LGHNT and FRNRAP. The trim removed 5 bases at V and 4 bases at J, leaving 11 bases unmatched. The CDR3 is 19 amino acids. The full variable domain, its missing parts supplied by reference TRBV12-5 and TRBJ2-2, is DARVTQTPRHKVTEMGQEVTMRCQPILGHNTVFWYRQTMMQGLELLAYFRNRAPLDDSGMPKDRFSAEMPDATLATLKIQPSEPRDSAVYFCASGPHGLAGGWSTGELFFGEGSRLTVL.

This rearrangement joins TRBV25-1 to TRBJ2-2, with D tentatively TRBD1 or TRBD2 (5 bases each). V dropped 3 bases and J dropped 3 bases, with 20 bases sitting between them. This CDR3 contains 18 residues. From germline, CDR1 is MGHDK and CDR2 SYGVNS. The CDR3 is CASSEPGPIGGDTGELFF. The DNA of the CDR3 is TGTGCCAGCAGTGAGCCGGGACCCATAGGAGGAGACACCGGGGAGCTGTTTTTT.

CDR3 in amino acids: CASSESLAGGTDTQYF. The CDR3 nucleotides are TGCGCCAGCAGTGAGTCGCTAGCGGGGGGCACAGATACGCAGTATTTT. The chain uses TRBV10-1 and TRBJ2-3, with 10 bases that match TRBD2. Germline lookup yields CDR1 WNHNN and CDR2 SYGVQD (reference sequence). The CDR3 runs 16 residues. V lost 0 bases, J lost 1 base, and 1 base stayed unmatched.

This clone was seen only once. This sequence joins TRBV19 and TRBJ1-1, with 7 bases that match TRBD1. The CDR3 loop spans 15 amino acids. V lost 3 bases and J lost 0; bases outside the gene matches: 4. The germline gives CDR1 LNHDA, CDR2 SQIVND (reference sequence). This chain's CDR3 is CASSIWGTVNTEAFF. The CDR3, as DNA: TGTGCCAGTAGTATTTGGGGGACAGTGAACACTGAAGCTTTCTTT.

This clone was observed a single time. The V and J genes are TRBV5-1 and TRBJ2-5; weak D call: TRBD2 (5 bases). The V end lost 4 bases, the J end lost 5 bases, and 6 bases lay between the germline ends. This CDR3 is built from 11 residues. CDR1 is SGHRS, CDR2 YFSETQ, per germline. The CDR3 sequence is CASSPGETQYF. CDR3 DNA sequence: TGCGCCAGCAGCCCGGGGGAGACCCAGTACTTC.

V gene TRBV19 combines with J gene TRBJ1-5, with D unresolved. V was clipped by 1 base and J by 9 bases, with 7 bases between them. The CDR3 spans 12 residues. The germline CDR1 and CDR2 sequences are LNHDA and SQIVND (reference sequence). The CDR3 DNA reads TGTGCCAGTAGTATAGGGGGTGGGCCCCAGCATTTT. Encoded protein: CASSIGGGPQHF.